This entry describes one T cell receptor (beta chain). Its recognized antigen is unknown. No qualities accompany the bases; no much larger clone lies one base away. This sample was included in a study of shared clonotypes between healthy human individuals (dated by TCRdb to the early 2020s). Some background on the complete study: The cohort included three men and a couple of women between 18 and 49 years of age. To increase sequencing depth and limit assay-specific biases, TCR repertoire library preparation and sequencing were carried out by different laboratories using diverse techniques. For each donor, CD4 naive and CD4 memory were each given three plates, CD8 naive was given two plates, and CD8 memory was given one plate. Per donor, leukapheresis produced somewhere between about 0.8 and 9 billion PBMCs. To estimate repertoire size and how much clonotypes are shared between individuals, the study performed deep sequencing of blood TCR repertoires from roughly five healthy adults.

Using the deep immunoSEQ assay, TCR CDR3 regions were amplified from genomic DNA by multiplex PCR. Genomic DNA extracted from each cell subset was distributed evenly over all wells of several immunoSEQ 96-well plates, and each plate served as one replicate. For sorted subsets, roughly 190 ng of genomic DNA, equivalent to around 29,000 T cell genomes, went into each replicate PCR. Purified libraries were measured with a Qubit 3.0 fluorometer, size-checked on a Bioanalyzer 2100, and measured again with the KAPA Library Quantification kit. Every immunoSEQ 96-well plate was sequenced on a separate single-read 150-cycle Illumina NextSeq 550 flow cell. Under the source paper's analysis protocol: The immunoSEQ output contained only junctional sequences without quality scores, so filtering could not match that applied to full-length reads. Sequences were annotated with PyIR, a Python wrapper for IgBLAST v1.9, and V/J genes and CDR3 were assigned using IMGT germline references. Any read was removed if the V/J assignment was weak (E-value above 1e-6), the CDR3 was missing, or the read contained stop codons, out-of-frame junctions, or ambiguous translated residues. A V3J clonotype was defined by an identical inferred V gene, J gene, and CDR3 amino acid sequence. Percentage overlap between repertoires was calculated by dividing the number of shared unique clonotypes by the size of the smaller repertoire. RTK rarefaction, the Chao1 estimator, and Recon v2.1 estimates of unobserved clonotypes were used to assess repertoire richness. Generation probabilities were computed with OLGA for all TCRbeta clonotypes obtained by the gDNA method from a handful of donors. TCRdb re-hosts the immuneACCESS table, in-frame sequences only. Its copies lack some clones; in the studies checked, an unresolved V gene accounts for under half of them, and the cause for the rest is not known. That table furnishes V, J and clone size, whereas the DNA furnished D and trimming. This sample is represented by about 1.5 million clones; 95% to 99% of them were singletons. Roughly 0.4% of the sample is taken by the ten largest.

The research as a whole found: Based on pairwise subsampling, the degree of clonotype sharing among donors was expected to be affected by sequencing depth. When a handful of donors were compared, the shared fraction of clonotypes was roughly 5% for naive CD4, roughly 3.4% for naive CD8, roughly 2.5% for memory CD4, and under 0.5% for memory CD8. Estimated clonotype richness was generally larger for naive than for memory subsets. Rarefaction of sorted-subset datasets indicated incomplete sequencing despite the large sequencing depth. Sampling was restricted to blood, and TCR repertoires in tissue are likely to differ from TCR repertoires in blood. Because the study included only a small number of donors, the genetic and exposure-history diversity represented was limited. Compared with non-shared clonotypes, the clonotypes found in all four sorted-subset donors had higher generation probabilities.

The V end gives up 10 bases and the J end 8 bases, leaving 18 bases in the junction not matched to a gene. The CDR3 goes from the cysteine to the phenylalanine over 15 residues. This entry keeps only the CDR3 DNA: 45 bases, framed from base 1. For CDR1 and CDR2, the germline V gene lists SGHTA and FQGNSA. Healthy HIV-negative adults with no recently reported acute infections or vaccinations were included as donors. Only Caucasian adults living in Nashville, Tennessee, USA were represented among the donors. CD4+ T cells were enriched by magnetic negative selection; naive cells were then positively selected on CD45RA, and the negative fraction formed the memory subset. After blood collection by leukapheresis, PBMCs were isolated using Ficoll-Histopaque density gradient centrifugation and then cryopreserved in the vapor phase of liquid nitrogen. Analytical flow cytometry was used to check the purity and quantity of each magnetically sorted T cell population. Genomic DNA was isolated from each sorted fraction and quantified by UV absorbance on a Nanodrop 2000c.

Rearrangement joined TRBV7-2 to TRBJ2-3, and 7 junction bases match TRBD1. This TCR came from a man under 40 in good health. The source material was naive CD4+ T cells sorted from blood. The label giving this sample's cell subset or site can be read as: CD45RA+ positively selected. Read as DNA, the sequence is TGTGCCACCCAACCCGGGTTAGGGGGCGTGGGTACGCAGTATTTT. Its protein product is CATQPGLGGVGTQYF.